This T cell receptor beta chain was identified in a study of CD8 T cells in ankylosing spondylitis. Points from the study as a whole: In ankylosing spondylitis blood, a motif of seven to nine highly homologous TCR beta variants appeared characteristic.

The V segment lost 0 bases and the J segment 7 bases; nucleotides outside the gene matches: 1. The CDR3 is 14 residues long. TCRdb re-derived calls from the 5' RACE reads in MiXCR, one entry per CDR3 protein. The repertoire includes 150,000 to 200,000 distinct CDR3 sequences, 15% to 20% of them detected once, and roughly 4.5% sits in the top ten. Notes on this clonotype: Its antigen is unknown.

What was sequenced was blood, either unsorted or a sorted T cell fraction (not recorded which). The source is a male donor aged 5-29 years with ankylosing spondylitis or in good health (not recorded which). This chain joins TRBV12-3 or TRBV12-4 and TRBJ1-5; 9 bases line up with TRBD1. CDR3 nucleotide sequence: TGTGCCAGCAGTTTAGCACAGGGGGCCCAGCCCCAGCATTTT. As protein: CASSLAQGAQPQHF.